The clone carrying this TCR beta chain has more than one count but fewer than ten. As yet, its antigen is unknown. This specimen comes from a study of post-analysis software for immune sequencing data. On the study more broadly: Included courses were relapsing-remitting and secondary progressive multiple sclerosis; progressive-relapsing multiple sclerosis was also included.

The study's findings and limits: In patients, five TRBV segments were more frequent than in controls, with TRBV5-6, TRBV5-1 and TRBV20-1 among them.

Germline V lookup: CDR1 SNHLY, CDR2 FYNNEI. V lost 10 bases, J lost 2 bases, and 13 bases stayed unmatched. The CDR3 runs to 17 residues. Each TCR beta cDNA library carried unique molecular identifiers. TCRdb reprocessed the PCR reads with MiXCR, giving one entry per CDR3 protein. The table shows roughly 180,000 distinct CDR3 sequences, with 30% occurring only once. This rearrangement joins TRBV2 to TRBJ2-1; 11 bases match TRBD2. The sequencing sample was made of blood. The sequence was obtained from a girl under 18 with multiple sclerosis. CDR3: CATPGLAVGGTYNEQFF. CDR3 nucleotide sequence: TGTGCCACCCCGGGACTAGCGGTCGGAGGGACCTACAATGAGCAGTTCTTC.